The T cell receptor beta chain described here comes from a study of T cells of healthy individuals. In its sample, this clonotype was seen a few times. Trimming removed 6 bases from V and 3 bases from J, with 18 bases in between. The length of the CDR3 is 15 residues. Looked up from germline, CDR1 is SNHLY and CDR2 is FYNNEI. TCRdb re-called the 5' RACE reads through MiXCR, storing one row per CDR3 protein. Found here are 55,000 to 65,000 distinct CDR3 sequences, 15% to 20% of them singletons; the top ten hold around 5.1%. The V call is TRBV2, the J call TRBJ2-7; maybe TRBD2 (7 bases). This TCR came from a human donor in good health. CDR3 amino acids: CASSLREGGNYEQYF. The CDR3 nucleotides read TGTGCCAGCAGCCTCAGGGAGGGGGGAAACTACGAGCAGTACTTC.